The 29 T cell receptor beta chains listed next were all sequenced from one sample in a study of CD8 T cells in Susac syndrome. A quantity of roughly 0.5 to 1 ug RNA underwent reverse transcription using random hexamers. Using its own MiXCR run on the immunoSEQ multiplex PCR reads, TCRdb lists one record per CDR3 protein. Counted here are almost 450,000 distinct CDR3 sequences, approximately 85% occurring once; the ten biggest clones make up roughly 0.1%. The sample was CD8+ T cells from PBMCs. These receptors all stem from a human donor with multiple sclerosis.

The chain has TRBV6-1 and TRBJ1-6, with unresolved D. Per the germline V gene, CDR1 is MNHNS and CDR2 is SASEGT. The CDR3 runs to 15 residues. Trimming took off 4 bases at V and 7 bases at J, with 14 bases between the two ends. Written as DNA, the CDR3 is TGTGCCAGCAGTGCCCCCGTACTCTCGAATTCACCCCTCCACTTT. This gives the protein CASSAPVLSNSPLHF.

The genes are TRBV5-6 and TRBJ2-2; 9 positions match TRBD2. This CDR3 is 15 amino acids long. Germline V CDR1 and CDR2: SGHDT, YYEEEE. With V trimmed by 4 bases and J by 5 bases, 6 bases remained unmatched. The CDR3 DNA reads as TGTGCCAGCAGCATAGCGGGAGCGGTGACCGGGGAGCTGTTTTTT. Residues: CASSIAGAVTGELFF.

This clonotype was recorded a few times. The V gene is TRBV25-1, the J gene TRBJ1-5; no reliable D call. Trimming took 6 bases from V and 1 from J, leaving 7 bases between them. Germline loops: CDR1 MGHDK, CDR2 SYGVNS. This CDR3 is 13 amino acids long. CDR3 residues: CASRGSSNQPQHF. In nucleotides, the CDR3 is TGTGCCAGCAGGGGTTCAAGCAATCAGCCCCAGCATTTT. Full variable domain (outside the CDR3, taken from reference TRBV25-1 and TRBJ1-5): EADIYQTPRYLVIGTGKKITLECSQTMGHDKMYWYQQDPGMELHLIHYSYGVNSTEKGDLSSESTVSRIRTEHFPLTLESARPSHTSQYLCASRGSSNQPQHFGDGTRLSIL.

The chain carries TRBV11-2 and TRBJ2-2; D perhaps matches TRBD2 (6 bases). CDR1 and CDR2 from the germline V gene are SGHAT and FQNNGV. The CDR3 runs to 14 residues. V lost 7 bases to trimming and J lost 5 bases, with 14 bases between them. CDR3 protein: CASTSSDGTGELFF. CDR3 DNA sequence: TGTGCCAGCACGTCTAGCGATGGGACCGGGGAGCTGTTTTTT.

The chain joins TRBV6-5 to TRBJ2-3, with D uncertain. The CDR3 spans 16 residues. Germline-derived CDR1 and CDR2 are MNHEY and SVGAGI. V was trimmed by 4 bases and J by 2 bases, leaving 16 bases between them. This CDR3 is CASSLGDRPATDTQYF. DNA for the CDR3: TGTGCCAGCAGTTTAGGTGACCGTCCAGCCACAGATACGCAGTATTTT.

This chain links TRBV27 with TRBJ2-3; D possibly corresponds to TRBD2 (5 bases). CDR3 size: 13 residues. Germline V gene sequence: CDR1 MNHEY, CDR2 SMNVEV (reference sequence). V gave up 5 bases and J gave up 5 bases, with 11 bases separating them. The CDR3 nucleotides are TGTGCCAGCAGTCCGAGGACTGAAGATACGCAGTATTTT. Protein sequence: CASSPRTEDTQYF.

V gene TRBV27 combines with J gene TRBJ2-1, with TRBD1 matching 7 bases. Germline V CDR1 and CDR2: MNHEY, SMNVEV (reference sequence). V trimming: 4 bases; J trimming: 2 bases; junction bases outside the gene matches: 8. The CDR3 has 16 amino acids. CDR3 region: CASSYRGSRTYNEQFF. The CDR3 DNA sequence: TGTGCCAGCAGTTACAGGGGCTCCCGTACCTACAATGAGCAGTTCTTC.

This clonotype was observed a few times. The chain combines TRBV6-1 with TRBJ1-1; TRBD1 is a possible D gene (5 bases). The germline CDR1 and CDR2 sequences are MNHNS and SASEGT. Trimming removed 7 bases from V and 0 bases from J, with 9 bases in between. The CDR3 is 13 residues long. In DNA form, the CDR3 reads TGTGCCAGCAAACCGGGGGTGAACACTGAAGCTTTCTTT. Translated, it gives CASKPGVNTEAFF.

V and J are TRBV24-1 and TRBJ2-1; D is tentatively TRBD1 or TRBD2 (5 bases each). The CDR3 loop spans 14 amino acids. Germline V lookup: CDR1 KGHDR, CDR2 SFDVKD. V was shortened by 3 bases and J by 5 bases, with 10 bases between the two germline ends. CDR3 DNA sequence: TGTGCCACCAGTGATGGGGGAGCACACAATGAGCAGTTCTTC. Amino acid sequence: CATSDGGAHNEQFF.

This rearrangement joins TRBV6-2 or TRBV6-3 to TRBJ2-1; D unclear. V was cut by 4 bases and J by 6 bases, with 7 bases left in between. CDR1 and CDR2 (germline): MNHEY, SVGEGT. The CDR3 length is 12 residues. CDR3 in amino acids: CASSLEFNEQFF. The CDR3 bases are TGTGCCAGCAGTTTGGAGTTCAATGAGCAGTTCTTC.

This clonotype turned up a few times. This chain connects TRBV5-1 to TRBJ2-7; 11 nucleotides agree with TRBD1. Trimming at V came to 2 bases and at J to 3 bases, leaving 4 bases not matched to a gene. The CDR3 extends over 15 amino acids. Germline V lookup: CDR1 SGHRS, CDR2 YFSETQ. CDR3 in DNA: TGCGCCAGCAGCTTCCGGACAGGGGGCGGCTACGAGCAGTACTTC. Encoded protein: CASSFRTGGGYEQYF.

J is TRBJ2-3 and V is TRBV20-1; weak D call: TRBD1 (6 bases). Germline loops: CDR1 DFQATT, CDR2 SNEGSKA (reference sequence). This CDR3 comprises 14 residues. Trimming took 5 bases from V and 1 from J, leaving 13 bases between them. The CDR3 nucleotides read TGCAGTGCTTACGGACAGATAGGCACAGATACGCAGTATTTT. It yields the protein CSAYGQIGTDTQYF.

The genes are TRBV4-1 and TRBJ1-1; 8 bases match TRBD1. This CDR3 has 15 residues. V lost 3 bases to trimming and J lost 1 base; unmatched junction nucleotides: 4. Germline lookup yields CDR1 MGHRA and CDR2 YSYEKL. CDR3 nucleotides: TGCGCCAGCAGCCAGCGAGGACAGGGGAACACTGAAGCTTTCTTT. This translates into CASSQRGQGNTEAFF.

The chain combines TRBV7-9 with TRBJ1-2, with D possibly being TRBD1 (6 bases). The germline V and J ends were trimmed by 6 bases and 4 bases, with 15 bases remaining between them. CDR1 and CDR2 (germline): SEHNR, FQNEAQ (reference sequence). CDR3 length: 14 residues. CDR3 in DNA: TGTGCCAGCAGTCCTACCGAGGGGGGCTATGGCTACACCTTC. Amino acids: CASSPTEGGYGYTF.

V usage is TRBV7-9 and J usage is TRBJ2-1; 8 positions match TRBD2. With V trimmed by 5 bases and J by 3 bases, 9 bases remained unmatched. This CDR3 contains 16 residues. The germline CDR1 and CDR2 sequences are SEHNR and FQNEAQ (reference sequence). The CDR3 protein is CASSPTGGASYNEQFF. DNA for the CDR3: TGTGCCAGCAGCCCTACCGGGGGGGCTAGCTACAATGAGCAGTTCTTC.

The J gene is TRBJ1-1, the V gene TRBV12-5, with a tentative D call TRBD1 (5 bases). Germline lookup yields CDR1 LGHNT and CDR2 FRNRAP. The CDR3 has 13 residues. V was pared by 7 bases and J by 4 bases, with 13 bases between. The CDR3 spells CASAPRGGTEAFF. The CDR3 coding sequence is TGTGCTAGTGCCCCACGGGGGGGCACTGAAGCTTTCTTT. The full variable domain, its missing parts supplied by reference TRBV12-5 and TRBJ1-1, is DARVTQTPRHKVTEMGQEVTMRCQPILGHNTVFWYRQTMMQGLELLAYFRNRAPLDDSGMPKDRFSAEMPDATLATLKIQPSEPRDSAVYFCASAPRGGTEAFFGQGTRLTVV.

The V call is TRBV9, the J call TRBJ2-1; a weak D match, TRBD2 (5 bases). V was cut by 0 bases and J by 3 bases, with 7 bases left in between. This CDR3 has 14 amino acids. CDR1 and CDR2 from the germline V gene are SGDLS and YYNGEE. CDR3 coding DNA: TGTGCCAGCAGCGTAGGGGAGATCTACAATGAGCAGTTCTTC. Encoded protein: CASSVGEIYNEQFF. Based on the CDR3 plus reference TRBV9 and TRBJ2-1, the full variable domain is DSGVTQTPKHLITATGQRVTLRCSPRSGDLSVYWYQQSLDQGLQFLIQYYNGEERAKGNILERFSAQQFPDLHSELNLSSLELGDSALYFCASSVGEIYNEQFFGPGTRLTVL.

This clonotype was recorded only once. V gene TRBV4-1 combines with J gene TRBJ1-1; TRBD1 aligns across 8 bases. The ends lost 2 bases at V and 0 bases at J; junction bases unmatched: 5. The germline V gene has CDR1 MGHRA and CDR2 YSYEKL. The CDR3 is made up of 16 amino acids. CDR3 sequence (DNA): TGCGCCAGCAGCCAAATCCAGGGGGCCCTGAACACTGAAGCTTTCTTT. It encodes CASSQIQGALNTEAFF.

The chain recombines TRBV2 with TRBJ2-1; D is perhaps TRBD1 or TRBD2 (5 bases each). The V and J ends lost 7 bases and 8 bases respectively, with 12 bases between them. Germline assignment: CDR1 SNHLY and CDR2 FYNNEI. The CDR3 length is 12 residues. CDR3 loop: CASTLRGDEQFF. CDR3 in DNA: TGTGCCAGCACCTTGAGGGGTGATGAGCAGTTCTTC.

V gene TRBV27 combines with J gene TRBJ1-5, with D possibly matching TRBD1 (6 bases). This CDR3 region has 15 residues. CDR1 is MNHEY and CDR2 is SMNVEV in the germline V gene (reference sequence). The ends were cut back, 3 bases at V and 3 bases at J, with 12 bases in the middle. The CDR3 sequence is CASSFGQGFNQPQHF. CDR3 bases: TGTGCCAGCAGTTTTGGGCAGGGGTTCAATCAGCCCCAGCATTTT.

This chain links TRBV6-5 with TRBJ2-6; D tentatively reads TRBD1 or TRBD2 (6 bases each). V lost 5 bases and J 2 bases, leaving 13 bases between the germline ends. The CDR3 runs 16 residues. Germline V gene sequence: CDR1 MNHEY, CDR2 SVGAGI. CDR3: CASSNGGGPGANVLTF. Here the CDR3 DNA reads TGTGCCAGCAGTAACGGGGGCGGTCCTGGGGCCAACGTCCTGACTTTC.

The rearrangement links TRBV3-1 to TRBJ1-1; D unresolved. Trimming pared 0 bases from V and 10 bases from J, leaving 15 bases between. CDR1 and CDR2 (germline): LGHDT, YNNKEL (reference sequence). CDR3 length: 14 residues. In nucleotides, the CDR3 is TGTGCCAGCAGCCAAGATAAGGCAGGTCCCTTAGCTTTCTTT. This encodes CASSQDKAGPLAFF.

This rearrangement joins TRBV5-1 to TRBJ2-7; possibly TRBD1 for D (5 bases). The germline V gene has CDR1 SGHRS and CDR2 YFSETQ. CDR3 length: 16 amino acids. Trimming cost V 3 bases and J 6 bases, with 22 bases left between them. This CDR3 is CASSSTGSSGFFEQYF. CDR3 nucleotides: TGCGCCAGCAGCTCCACCGGGTCCTCAGGGTTCTTCGAGCAGTACTTC.

The chain is built from TRBV6-5 and TRBJ1-1, with TRBD1 as a possible D gene (5 bases). Germline CDR1 is MNHEY and CDR2 is SVGAGI. The V end lost 6 bases, the J end lost 0 bases, and 8 bases lay between the germline ends. The CDR3 has 13 residues. The CDR3 DNA follows: TGTGCCAGCAGACAGGCCATGAACACTGAAGCTTTCTTT. Encoded protein: CASRQAMNTEAFF.

The chain has TRBV11-3 and TRBJ2-1; no definite D call. This CDR3 has 13 amino acids. CDR1 is SGHNT and CDR2 is YENEEA in the germline V gene. V shed 2 bases and J shed 7 bases, with 9 bases lying between them. CDR3 region: CASSLSPWNEQFF. The DNA of the CDR3 is TGTGCCAGCAGCTTAAGCCCCTGGAATGAGCAGTTCTTC.

The chain employs TRBV4-2 and TRBJ2-7, with D possibly TRBD1 on 6 matching bases. The V and J ends lost 3 bases and 3 bases respectively, with 9 bases between them. The CDR3 runs 13 residues. CDR1 and CDR2 from the germline V gene are LGHNA and YNFKEQ. CDR3 coding DNA: TGTGCCAGCAGCCAGGAGGACAGCTACGAGCAGTACTTC. Translated, it gives CASSQEDSYEQYF.

The count of this clonotype is one. The chain employs TRBV7-3 and TRBJ2-1; D is undetermined. In germline, CDR1 is SGHTA, CDR2 FQGTGA. CDR3 length: 12 residues. Trimming cost V 6 bases and J 7 bases, with 10 bases left between them. Here the CDR3 DNA reads TGTGCCAGCAGTCCTCATAAGAATGAGCAGTTCTTC. Amino acids: CASSPHKNEQFF.

V gene TRBV5-1 combines with J gene TRBJ2-1; no definite D call. Germline CDR1 and CDR2: SGHRS and YFSETQ. V shed 9 bases and J shed 9 bases, with 16 bases lying between them. The CDR3 runs to 12 residues. DNA of the CDR3: TGCGCCACCACGTCCAAGTGGGGTGAGCAGTTCTTC. Protein product: CATTSKWGEQFF.

The chain couples TRBV28 to TRBJ1-1; 8 bases align to TRBD1. The CDR3 consists of 14 residues. Per the germline V gene, CDR1 is MDHEN and CDR2 is SYDVKM. After removal of 6 bases from V and 3 bases from J, the junction contained 6 bases not matched to a gene. CDR3: CASRSTGGDTEAFF. The CDR3 DNA is TGTGCCAGCAGGTCTACAGGGGGTGACACTGAAGCTTTCTTT.